This T cell receptor (beta chain) is from a study of T cell responses to AZD1222 COVID-19 vaccine. Study-wide results and limits: No day 14 peak samples; only post-peak repertoires were characterized. Of the AZD1222 recipients, only five or six were seropositive at baseline. Females made up more of the donors, who were largely white British, and clonal diversity may have come out too low.

Some clones are missing from TCRdb's copy, which holds only in-frame ones; the method was immunoSEQ multiplex PCR. The sample shows some 180,000 clones, 90% to 95% of them seen only once. Of note for this clone: The antigen remains undetermined.

J was trimmed by 0 bases and V by 5 bases; bases with no gene match: 4. CDR1 is SGHNT, CDR2 YENEEA, per germline. The CDR3 contains 15 residues. J is TRBJ1-3 and V is TRBV11-3, with 7 bases matching TRBD1. The receptor was isolated from an adult who received the MenACWY meningococcal vaccine as a control. Sample: peripheral blood, taken 28 days after the second dose of the MenACWY control vaccine. The CDR3 sequence: CASSPGTASGNTIYF. CDR3 nucleotides: TGTGCCAGCAGCCCCGGGACAGCCTCTGGAAACACCATATATTTT.